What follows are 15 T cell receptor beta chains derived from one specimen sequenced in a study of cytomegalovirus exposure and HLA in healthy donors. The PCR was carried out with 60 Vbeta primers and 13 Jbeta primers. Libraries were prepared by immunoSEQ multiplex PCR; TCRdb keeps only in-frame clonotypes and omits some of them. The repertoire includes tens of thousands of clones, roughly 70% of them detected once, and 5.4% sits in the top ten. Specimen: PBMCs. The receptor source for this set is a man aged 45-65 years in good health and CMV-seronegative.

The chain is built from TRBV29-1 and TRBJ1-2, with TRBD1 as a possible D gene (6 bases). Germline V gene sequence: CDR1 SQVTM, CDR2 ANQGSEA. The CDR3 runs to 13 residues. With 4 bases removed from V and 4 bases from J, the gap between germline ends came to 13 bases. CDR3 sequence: CSVAADRSYGYTF. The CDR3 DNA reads TGCAGCGTTGCCGCTGACAGGTCCTATGGCTACACCTTC.

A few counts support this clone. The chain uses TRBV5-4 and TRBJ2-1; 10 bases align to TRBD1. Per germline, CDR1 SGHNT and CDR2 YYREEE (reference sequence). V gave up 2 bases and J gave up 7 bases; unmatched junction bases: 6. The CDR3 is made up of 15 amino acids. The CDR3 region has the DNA TGTGCCAGCAGCTTTCGACAGGGGGCGGTGAATGAGCAGTTCTTC. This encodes CASSFRQGAVNEQFF.

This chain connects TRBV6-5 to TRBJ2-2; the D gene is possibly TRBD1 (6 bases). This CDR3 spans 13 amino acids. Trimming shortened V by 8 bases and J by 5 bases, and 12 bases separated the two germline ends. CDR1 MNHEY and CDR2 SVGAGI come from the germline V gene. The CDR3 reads CASVWGRTGELFF. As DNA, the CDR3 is TGTGCCAGCGTCTGGGGGCGAACCGGGGAGCTGTTTTTT.

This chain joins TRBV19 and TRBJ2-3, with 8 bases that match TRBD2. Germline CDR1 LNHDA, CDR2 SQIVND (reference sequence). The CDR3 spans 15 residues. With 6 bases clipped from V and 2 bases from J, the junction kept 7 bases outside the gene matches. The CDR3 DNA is TGTGCCAGTAGCCGGGGGGGCCGGGACACAGATACGCAGTATTTT. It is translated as CASSRGGRDTDTQYF. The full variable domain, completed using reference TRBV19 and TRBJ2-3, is DGGITQSPKYLFRKEGQNVTLSCEQNLNHDAMYWYRQDPGQGLRLIYYSQIVNDFQKGDIAEGYSVSREKKESFPLTVTSAQKNPTAFYLCASSRGGRDTDTQYFGPGTRLTVL.

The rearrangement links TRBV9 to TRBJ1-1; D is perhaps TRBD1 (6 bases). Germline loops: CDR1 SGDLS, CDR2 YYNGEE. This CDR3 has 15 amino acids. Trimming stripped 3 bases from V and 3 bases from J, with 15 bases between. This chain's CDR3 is CASSAEGGRHTEAFF. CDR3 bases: TGTGCCAGCAGCGCCGAGGGGGGGCGGCACACTGAAGCTTTCTTT.

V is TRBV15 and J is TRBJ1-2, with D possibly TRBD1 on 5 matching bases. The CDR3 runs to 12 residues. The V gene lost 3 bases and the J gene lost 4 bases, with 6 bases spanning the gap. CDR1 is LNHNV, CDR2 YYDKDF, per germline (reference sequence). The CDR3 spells CATSRDIYGYTF. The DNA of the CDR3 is TGTGCCACCAGCAGGGACATCTATGGCTACACCTTC.

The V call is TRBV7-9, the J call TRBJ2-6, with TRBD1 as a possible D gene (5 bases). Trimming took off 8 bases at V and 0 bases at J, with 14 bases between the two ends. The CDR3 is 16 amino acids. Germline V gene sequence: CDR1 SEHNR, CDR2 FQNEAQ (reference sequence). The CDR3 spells CASLDSDSSGANVLTF. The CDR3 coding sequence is TGTGCCAGCCTTGACAGCGACAGCTCTGGGGCCAACGTCCTGACTTTC.

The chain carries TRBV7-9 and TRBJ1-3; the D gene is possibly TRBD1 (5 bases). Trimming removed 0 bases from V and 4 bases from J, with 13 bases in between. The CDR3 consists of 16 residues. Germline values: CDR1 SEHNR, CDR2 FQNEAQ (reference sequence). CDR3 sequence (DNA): TGTGCCAGCAGCTTAGCGCTAGGGGATCCCGGAAACACCATATATTTT. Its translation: CASSLALGDPGNTIYF.

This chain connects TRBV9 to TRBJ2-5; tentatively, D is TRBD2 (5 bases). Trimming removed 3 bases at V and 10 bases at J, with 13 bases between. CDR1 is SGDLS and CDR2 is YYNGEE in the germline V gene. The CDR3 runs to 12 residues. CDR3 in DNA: TGTGCCAGCAGCGACGGTGGGAGCGGCCAGTACTTC. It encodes CASSDGGSGQYF. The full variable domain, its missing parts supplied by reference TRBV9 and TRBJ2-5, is DSGVTQTPKHLITATGQRVTLRCSPRSGDLSVYWYQQSLDQGLQFLIQYYNGEERAKGNILERFSAQQFPDLHSELNLSSLELGDSALYFCASSDGGSGQYFGPGTRLLVL.

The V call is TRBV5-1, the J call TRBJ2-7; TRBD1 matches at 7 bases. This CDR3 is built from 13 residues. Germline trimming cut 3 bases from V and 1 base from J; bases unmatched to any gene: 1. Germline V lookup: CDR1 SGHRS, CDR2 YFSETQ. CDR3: CASSSGQSYEQYF. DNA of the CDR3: TGCGCCAGCAGCTCGGGACAGTCCTACGAGCAGTACTTC.

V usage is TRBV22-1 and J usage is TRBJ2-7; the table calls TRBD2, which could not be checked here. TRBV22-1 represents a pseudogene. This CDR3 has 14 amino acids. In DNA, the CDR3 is TGTCCTGGGAGCGCACCCGAGCCCACTCGCAATTTCTACTTC. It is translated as CPGSAPEPTRNFYF.

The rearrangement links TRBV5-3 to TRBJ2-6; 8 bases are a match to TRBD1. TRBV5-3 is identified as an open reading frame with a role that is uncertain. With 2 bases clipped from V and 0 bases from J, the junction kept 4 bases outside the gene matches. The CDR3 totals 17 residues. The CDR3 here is CARSFQGAGSGANVLTF. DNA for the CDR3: TGTGCCAGAAGCTTCCAGGGGGCGGGCTCTGGGGCCAACGTCCTGACTTTC.

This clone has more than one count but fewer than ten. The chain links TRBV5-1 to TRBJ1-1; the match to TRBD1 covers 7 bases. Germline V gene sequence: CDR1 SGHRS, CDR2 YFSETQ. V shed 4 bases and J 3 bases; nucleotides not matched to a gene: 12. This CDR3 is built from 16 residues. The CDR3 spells CASSDVFGQAYTEAFF. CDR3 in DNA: TGCGCCAGCAGCGACGTATTTGGACAGGCCTACACTGAAGCTTTCTTT.

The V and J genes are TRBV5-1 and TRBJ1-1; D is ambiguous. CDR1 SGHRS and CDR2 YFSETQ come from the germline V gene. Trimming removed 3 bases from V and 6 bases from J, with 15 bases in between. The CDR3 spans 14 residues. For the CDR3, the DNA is TGCGCCAGCAGCTACTGGGCCAAGGCTCCTGAAGCTTTCTTT. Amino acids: CASSYWAKAPEAFF.

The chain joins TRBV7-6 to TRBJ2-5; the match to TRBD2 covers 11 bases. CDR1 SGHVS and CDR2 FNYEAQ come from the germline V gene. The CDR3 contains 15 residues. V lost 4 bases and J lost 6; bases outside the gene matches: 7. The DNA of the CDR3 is TGTGCCAGCAGCTCTACTAGCGGGGGACTGAAGACCCAGTACTTC. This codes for CASSSTSGGLKTQYF. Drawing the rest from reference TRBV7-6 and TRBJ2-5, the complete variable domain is GAGVSQSPRYKVTKRGQDVALRCDPISGHVSLYWYRQALGQGPEFLTYFNYEAQQDKSGLPNDRFSAERPEGSISTLTIQRTEQRDSAMYRCASSSTSGGLKTQYFGPGTRLLVL.